The entry below describes one T cell receptor (beta chain). Its antigen is undetermined. Profiled with immunoSEQ multiplex PCR; TCRdb holds only in-frame clones, not every one. The data hold over 60,000 clones, with about two thirds observed a single time. From germline, CDR1 is SGDLS and CDR2 YYNGEE. CDR3 size: 16 residues. The J segment lost 3 bases and the V segment lost 3 bases, leaving 11 bases of the junction unmatched. This specimen belongs to a study of PD-1 blockade in classical Hodgkin lymphoma. Study findings and constraints: Exclusion was the outcome for patients who began nivolumab under 1 year after ASCT.

No patient escaped relapse after autologous stem cell transplantation, and brentuximab vedotin exposure varied. V gene TRBV9 combines with J gene TRBJ2-7; 8 bases agree with TRBD2. The specimen comprised peripheral blood mononuclear cells (PBMCs), sampled before the second cycle of nivolumab. The TCR comes from a human donor with classical Hodgkin lymphoma. The CDR3 nucleotides are TGTGCCAGCAGCGAAGGACTAGCCGATCAATTCTACGAGCAGTACTTC. Amino acids: CASSEGLADQFYEQYF.